A single TCR beta chain is shown here with its context. Authors' analysis steps: It was from reference gene primer amplification that nucleated cell counts were estimated. Some clones are missing from TCRdb's copy, which holds only in-frame ones; the method was immunoSEQ multiplex PCR. V and J calls and clone size are copied from that table; D and trimming were computed from the DNA. The table has 75,000 to 100,000 clones, 80% to 90% seen once. The data are from a study of blood T cell repertoires in COVID-19. Study-level information: The study drew acute and convalescent COVID-19 samples from the United States, Italy and Spain. The cDNA or gDNA used as material had been derived from T cells, B-cell-depleted T cells, or PBMCs.

CDR1 and CDR2 (germline): LGHDT, YNNKEL (reference sequence). This CDR3 is 14 amino acids long. V gave up 3 bases and J gave up 1 base, with 9 bases separating them. The genes are TRBV3-1 (or the pseudogene TRBV3-2) and TRBJ1-2; no reliable D call. Sequencing input: peripheral blood. This receptor was taken from a man at least 80 years old with acute or convalescent COVID-19. The CDR3 DNA follows: TGTGCCAGCAGCCACCGCGAGGGTAACTATGGCTACACCTTC. Its translation is CASSHREGNYGYTF.